This is a list of T cell receptor beta chains from one sample in a study of blood T cell repertoires in COVID-19. Assay: immunoSEQ multiplex PCR; the TCRdb copy retains only in-frame clones and omits some. The sample consists of 76,000 or so clones, around 90% of them appearing once. Sequencing used peripheral blood. These receptors were taken from a man aged 25-45 years with acute or convalescent COVID-19. Both conserved end residues are part of each CDR3. The order of the fields is clone size, D gene, J gene, V gene, CDR3 length, CDR3 protein, CDR3 DNA. The D gene is left open where the match is weak. The size entry is marked missing in some rows and otherwise reads once, few, many or a size class.

size: -; D: -; J: TRBJ2-1; V: TRBV9; length: 14; CDR3: CASSVAGTYNEQFF; DNA: TGTGCCAGCAGCGTAGCGGGGACCTACAATGAGCAGTTCTTC
size: -; D: -; J: TRBJ2-3; V: TRBV30; length: 11; CDR3: CAWSVGDTQYF; DNA: TGTGCCTGGAGTGTCGGTGATACGCAGTATTTT
size: -; D: -; J: TRBJ1-6; V: TRBV15; length: 16; CDR3: CATRADSGSYNSPLHF; DNA: TGTGCCACCAGAGCGGACAGCGGCTCCTATAATTCACCCCTCCACTTT
size: once; D: TRBD2; J: TRBJ2-3; V: TRBV4-3; length: 16; CDR3: CASSRSLAGGVDTQYF; DNA: TGCGCCAGCAGCCGCTCTTTAGCGGGAGGGGTAGATACGCAGTATTTT
size: -; D: TRBD1; J: TRBJ2-1; V: TRBV4-1; length: 16; CDR3: CASSLAPGGSYNEQFF; DNA: TGCGCCAGCAGCCTAGCCCCAGGGGGCTCCTACAATGAGCAGTTCTTC
size: -; D: -; J: TRBJ2-7; V: TRBV5-1; length: 13; CDR3: CASWDWVGGEQYF; DNA: TGCGCCAGCTGGGACTGGGTTGGAGGGGAGCAGTACTTC
size: -; D: TRBD2; J: TRBJ2-1; V: TRBV4-2; length: 15; CDR3: CASRDSSGIYNEQFF; DNA: TGTGCCAGCAGGGACTCTAGCGGGATCTACAATGAGCAGTTCTTC
size: -; D: -; J: TRBJ2-3; V: TRBV28; length: 15; CDR3: CASSLGSSGTDTQYF; DNA: TGTGCCAGCAGTTTAGGGTCTAGCGGCACAGATACGCAGTATTTT
size: -; D: TRBD2; J: TRBJ2-1; V: TRBV29-1; length: 16; CDR3: CSVAPLAGGPSNEQFF; DNA: TGCAGCGTTGCCCCTCTAGCGGGAGGGCCCAGCAATGAGCAGTTCTTC
size: -; D: -; J: TRBJ1-1; V: TRBV28; length: 13; CDR3: CASRGSMNTEAFF; DNA: TGTGCCAGCCGGGGGAGCATGAACACTGAAGCTTTCTTT
size: -; D: TRBD1; J: TRBJ1-2; V: TRBV28; length: 14; CDR3: CASSYPGQGNRYTF; DNA: TGTGCCAGCAGTTATCCCGGACAGGGGAACCGCTACACCTTC
size: few; D: -; J: TRBJ1-6; V: TRBV5-3; length: 15; CDR3: CARSLALRVGSPLHF; DNA: TGTGCCAGAAGCTTGGCCTTGAGGGTAGGGTCACCCCTCCACTTT
size: -; D: TRBD2; J: TRBJ2-1; V: TRBV11-3; length: 14; CDR3: CASSLGLAGNEQFF; DNA: TGTGCCAGCAGCCTTGGACTAGCCGGCAATGAGCAGTTCTTC
size: -; D: -; J: TRBJ2-7; V: TRBV27; length: 13; CDR3: CASSLVWPYEQYF; DNA: TGTGCCAGCAGTTTAGTGTGGCCCTACGAGCAGTACTTC
size: -; D: TRBD1; J: TRBJ2-2; V: TRBV4-1; length: 17; CDR3: CASSQDVDRARTGELFF; DNA: TGCGCCAGCAGCCAAGATGTCGACAGGGCACGCACCGGGGAGCTGTTTTTT
size: -; D: TRBD1; J: TRBJ2-1; V: TRBV28; length: 16; CDR3: CASREAGTGGINEQFF; DNA: TGTGCCAGCAGAGAAGCCGGGACAGGGGGAATAAATGAGCAGTTCTTC
size: -; D: -; J: TRBJ2-1; V: TRBV10-2; length: 14; CDR3: CASSETALRSEQFF; DNA: TGCGCCAGCAGTGAGACGGCTTTACGGAGCGAGCAGTTCTTC
size: -; D: -; J: TRBJ2-3; V: TRBV27; length: 14; CDR3: CASQVGVSTDTQYF; DNA: TGTGCCAGCCAGGTAGGGGTGAGCACAGATACGCAGTATTTT
size: few; D: TRBD2; J: TRBJ2-7; V: TRBV28; length: 15; CDR3: CASTPFSGRVNEQYF; DNA: TGTGCCAGCACTCCTTTTAGCGGGAGGGTCAACGAGCAGTACTTC
size: -; D: TRBD1; J: TRBJ2-7; V: TRBV4-1; length: 14; CDR3: CASSKWTGSEEQYF; DNA: TGCGCCAGCAGCAAATGGACAGGTTCGGAAGAGCAGTACTTC
size: -; D: -; J: TRBJ2-3; V: TRBV5-6; length: 14; CDR3: CASSLVVRGDTQYF; DNA: TGTGCCAGCAGCTTGGTGGTCCGCGGGGATACGCAGTATTTT
size: -; D: -; J: TRBJ2-1; V: TRBV6-1; length: 16; CDR3: CASSETDTGRYNEQFF; DNA: TGTGCCAGCAGTGAGACGGACACGGGCCGCTACAATGAGCAGTTCTTC
size: -; D: -; J: TRBJ1-3; V: TRBV10-3; length: 15; CDR3: CAISDRQGSGNTIYF; DNA: TGTGCCATCAGTGATCGGCAGGGAAGTGGAAACACCATATATTTT
size: -; D: -; J: TRBJ2-1; V: TRBV18; length: 16; CDR3: CASSLNIADSYNEQFF; DNA: TGTGCCAGCTCGCTAAATATAGCGGATTCCTACAATGAGCAGTTCTTC
size: -; D: TRBD2; J: TRBJ2-5; V: TRBV6-5; length: 14; CDR3: CASNRAGGEETQYF; DNA: TGTGCCAGCAACCGGGCGGGAGGTGAGGAGACCCAGTACTTC
size: many; D: TRBD1; J: TRBJ2-5; V: TRBV28; length: 17; CDR3: CASKAALGQQYQETQYF; DNA: TGTGCCAGCAAGGCTGCGTTGGGACAGCAGTACCAAGAGACCCAGTACTTC
size: -; D: TRBD1; J: TRBJ2-7; V: TRBV10-3; length: 15; CDR3: CAISDPGQGVNEQYF; DNA: TGTGCCATCAGTGATCCGGGACAGGGGGTCAACGAGCAGTACTTC
size: -; D: -; J: TRBJ1-1; V: TRBV2; length: 13; CDR3: CASRQDAYTEAFF; DNA: TGTGCCAGCAGACAGGACGCTTACACTGAAGCTTTCTTT
size: -; D: -; J: TRBJ2-1; V: TRBV5-1; length: 15; CDR3: CASRFTPFSDNEQFF; DNA: TGCGCCAGCCGGTTTACCCCATTCAGCGACAATGAGCAGTTCTTC
size: -; D: -; J: TRBJ1-6; V: TRBV19; length: 12; CDR3: CASSYRNSPLHF; DNA: TGTGCCAGTAGTTACAGAAATTCACCCCTCCACTTT
size: -; D: -; J: TRBJ2-2; V: TRBV7-8; length: 15; CDR3: CASSFGGANTGELFF; DNA: TGTGCCAGCAGCTTTGGCGGGGCGAACACCGGGGAGCTGTTTTTT
size: -; D: -; J: TRBJ2-7; V: TRBV21-1; length: 12; CDR3: CSYPRHSYEQYF; DNA: TGTTCTTACCCCCGCCACAGTTACGAGCAGTACTTC
size: -; D: -; J: TRBJ2-7; V: TRBV6-5; length: 14; CDR3: CASSYRGGMGEQYF; DNA: TGTGCCAGCAGTTATCGGGGCGGGATGGGGGAGCAGTACTTC
size: -; D: -; J: TRBJ1-5; V: TRBV30; length: 13; CDR3: CAWGSGGNQPQHF; DNA: TGTGCCTGGGGCTCGGGAGGGAATCAGCCCCAGCATTTT